This TCR beta chain was sequenced in a study of cytomegalovirus exposure and HLA in healthy donors. Study summary: The 110 million or so unique TCR beta sequences, from about 179 million T cells, were found by an earlier analysis.

The PCR had 60 Vbeta and 13 Jbeta primers. Profiled with immunoSEQ multiplex PCR; TCRdb holds only in-frame clones, not every one. There are 110,000 or so clones in the sample; about 81% occur only once, and approximately 1.8% lies in the top ten. Sequencing was performed on PBMCs. This TCR derives from a man aged 40-50 years in good health and CMV-seronegative.

CDR3 sequence reads: CASSLGGTGGNSPLHF. CDR3 nucleotide sequence: TGTGCCAGCAGCTTGGGGGGGACAGGGGGAAATTCACCCCTCCACTTT. The gene calls are TRBV5-4 and TRBJ1-6; TRBD1 agrees at 11 bases. V lost 0 bases and J lost 7; bases outside the gene matches: 3. CDR3 length: 16 amino acids. Looked up from germline, CDR1 is SGHNT and CDR2 is YYREEE (reference sequence).